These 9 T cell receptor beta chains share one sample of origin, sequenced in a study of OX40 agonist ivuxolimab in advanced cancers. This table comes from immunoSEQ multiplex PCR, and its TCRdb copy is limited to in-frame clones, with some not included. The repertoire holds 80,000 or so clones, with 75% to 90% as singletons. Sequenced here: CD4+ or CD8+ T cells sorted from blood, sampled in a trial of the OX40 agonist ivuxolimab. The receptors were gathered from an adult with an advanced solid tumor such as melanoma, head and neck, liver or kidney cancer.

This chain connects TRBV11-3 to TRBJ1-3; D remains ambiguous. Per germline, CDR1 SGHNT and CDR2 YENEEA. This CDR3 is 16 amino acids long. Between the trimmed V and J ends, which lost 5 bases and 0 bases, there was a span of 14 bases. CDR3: CASSQFRGTSGNTIYF. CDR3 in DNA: TGTGCCAGCAGCCAATTCAGAGGAACCTCTGGAAACACCATATATTTT.

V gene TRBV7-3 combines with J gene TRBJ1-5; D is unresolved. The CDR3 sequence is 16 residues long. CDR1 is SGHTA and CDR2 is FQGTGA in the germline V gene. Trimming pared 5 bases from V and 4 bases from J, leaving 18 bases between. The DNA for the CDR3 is TGTGCCAGCAGCCACCCCGGGCGGGGAGGTAATCAGCCCCAGCATTTT. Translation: CASSHPGRGGNQPQHF. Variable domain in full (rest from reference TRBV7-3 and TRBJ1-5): GAGVSQTPSNKVTEKGKYVELRCDPISGHTALYWYRQSLGQGPEFLIYFQGTGAADDSGLPNDRFFAVRPEGSVSTLKIQRTERGDSAVYLCASSHPGRGGNQPQHFGDGTRLSIL.

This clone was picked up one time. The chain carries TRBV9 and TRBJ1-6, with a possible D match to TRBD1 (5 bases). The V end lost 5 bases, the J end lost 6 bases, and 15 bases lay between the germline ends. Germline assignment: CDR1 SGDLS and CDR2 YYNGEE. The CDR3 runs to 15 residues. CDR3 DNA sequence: TGTGCCAGCAGAGAGGGACGCCATACTAATTCACCCCTCCACTTT. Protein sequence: CASREGRHTNSPLHF. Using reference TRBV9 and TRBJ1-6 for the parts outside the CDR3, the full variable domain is DSGVTQTPKHLITATGQRVTLRCSPRSGDLSVYWYQQSLDQGLQFLIQYYNGEERAKGNILERFSAQQFPDLHSELNLSSLELGDSALYFCASREGRHTNSPLHFGNGTRLTVT.

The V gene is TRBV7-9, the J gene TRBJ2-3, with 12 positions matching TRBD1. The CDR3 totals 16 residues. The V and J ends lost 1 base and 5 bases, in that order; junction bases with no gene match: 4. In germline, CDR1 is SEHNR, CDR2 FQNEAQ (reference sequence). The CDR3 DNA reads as TGTGCCAGCAGCTTAGTCCGGGACAGGGGGCAAGATACGCAGTATTTT. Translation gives CASSLVRDRGQDTQYF.

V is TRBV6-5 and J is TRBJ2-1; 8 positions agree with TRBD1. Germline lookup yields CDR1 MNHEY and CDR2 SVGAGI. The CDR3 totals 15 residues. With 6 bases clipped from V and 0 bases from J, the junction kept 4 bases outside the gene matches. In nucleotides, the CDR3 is TGTGCCAGCAGCTACACAGGGGGCTCCTACAATGAGCAGTTCTTC. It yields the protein CASSYTGGSYNEQFF.

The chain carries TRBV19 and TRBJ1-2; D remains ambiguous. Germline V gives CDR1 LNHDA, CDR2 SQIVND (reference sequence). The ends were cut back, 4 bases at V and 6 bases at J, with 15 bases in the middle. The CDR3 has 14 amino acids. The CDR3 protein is CASSTVAERNGYTF. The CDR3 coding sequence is TGTGCCAGTAGTACTGTGGCAGAGAGAAATGGCTACACCTTC.

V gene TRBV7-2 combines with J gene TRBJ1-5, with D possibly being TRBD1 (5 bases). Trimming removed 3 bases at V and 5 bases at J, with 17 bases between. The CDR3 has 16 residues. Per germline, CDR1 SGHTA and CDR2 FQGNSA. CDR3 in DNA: TGTGCCAGCAGCTTCTCGGGCAGGGATGAGGATCAGCCCCAGCATTTT. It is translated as CASSFSGRDEDQPQHF.

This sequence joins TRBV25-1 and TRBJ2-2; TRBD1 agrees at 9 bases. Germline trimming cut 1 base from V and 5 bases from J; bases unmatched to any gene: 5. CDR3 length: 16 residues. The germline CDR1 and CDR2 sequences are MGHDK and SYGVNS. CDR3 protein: CASSESWTGATGELFF. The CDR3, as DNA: TGTGCCAGCAGTGAATCGTGGACAGGGGCAACCGGGGAGCTGTTTTTT.

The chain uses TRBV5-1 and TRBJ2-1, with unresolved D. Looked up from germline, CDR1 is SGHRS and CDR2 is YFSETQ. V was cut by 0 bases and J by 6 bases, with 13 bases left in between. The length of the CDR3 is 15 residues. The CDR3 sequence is CASSLVSSRVNEQFF. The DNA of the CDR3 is TGCGCCAGCAGCTTGGTATCGAGTAGGGTCAATGAGCAGTTCTTC.